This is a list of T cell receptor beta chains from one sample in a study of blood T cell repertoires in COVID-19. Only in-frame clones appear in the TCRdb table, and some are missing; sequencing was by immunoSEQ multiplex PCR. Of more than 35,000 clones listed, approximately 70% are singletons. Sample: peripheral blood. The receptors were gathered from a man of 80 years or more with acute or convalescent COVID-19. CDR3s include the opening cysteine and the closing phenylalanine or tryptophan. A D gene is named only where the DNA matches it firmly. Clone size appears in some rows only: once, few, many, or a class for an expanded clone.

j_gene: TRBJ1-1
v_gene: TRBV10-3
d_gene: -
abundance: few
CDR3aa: CAIRGGTEAFF
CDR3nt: TGTGCCATCAGAGGGGGAACTGAAGCTTTCTTT

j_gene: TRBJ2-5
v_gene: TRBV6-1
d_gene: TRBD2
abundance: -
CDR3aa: CASSETGLYQETQYF
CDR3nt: TGTGCCAGCAGTGAAACGGGACTATACCAAGAGACCCAGTACTTC

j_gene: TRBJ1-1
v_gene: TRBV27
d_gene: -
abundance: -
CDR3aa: CASSLSLGQKNTEAFF
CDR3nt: TGTGCCAGCAGTTTAAGTTTGGGGCAGAAGAACACTGAAGCTTTCTTT

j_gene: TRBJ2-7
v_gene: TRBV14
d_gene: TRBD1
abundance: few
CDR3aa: CASRGDRGREQYF
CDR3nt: TGTGCCAGCAGAGGCGACAGGGGTAGGGAGCAGTACTTC

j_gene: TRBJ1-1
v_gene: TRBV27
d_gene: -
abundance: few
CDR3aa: CASSFLGRNTEAFF
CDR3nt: TGTGCCAGCAGTTTCCTGGGCCGGAACACTGAAGCTTTCTTT

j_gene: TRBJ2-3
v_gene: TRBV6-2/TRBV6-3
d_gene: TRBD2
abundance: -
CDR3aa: CASSHPGTSGRVGTDTQYF
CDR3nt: TGTGCCAGCAGTCATCCCGGGACTAGCGGGAGAGTTGGAACAGATACGCAGTATTTT

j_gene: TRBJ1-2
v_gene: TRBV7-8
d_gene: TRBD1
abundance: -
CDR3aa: CASSRGQVNYGYTF
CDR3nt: TGTGCCAGCAGCCGAGGACAGGTTAACTATGGCTACACCTTC

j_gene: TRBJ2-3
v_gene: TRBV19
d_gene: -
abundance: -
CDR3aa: CASSGLSDYTDTQYF
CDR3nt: TGTGCCAGTAGTGGCCTTTCAGACTACACAGATACGCAGTATTTT

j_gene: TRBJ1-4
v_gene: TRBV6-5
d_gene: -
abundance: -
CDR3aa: CASSSRFGEKLFF
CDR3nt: TGTGCCAGCAGTTCCAGGTTCGGTGAAAAACTGTTTTTT

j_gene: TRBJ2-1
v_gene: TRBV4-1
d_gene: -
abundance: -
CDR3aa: CASSQRGGGTSLGDEQFF
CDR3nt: TGCGCCAGCAGCCAGAGGGGTGGAGGAACTAGCCTAGGGGATGAGCAGTTCTTC

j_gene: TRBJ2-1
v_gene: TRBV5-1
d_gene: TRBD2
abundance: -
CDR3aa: CASRAAGGSYNEQFF
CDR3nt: TGCGCCAGCAGGGCGGCGGGAGGGTCGTACAATGAGCAGTTCTTC

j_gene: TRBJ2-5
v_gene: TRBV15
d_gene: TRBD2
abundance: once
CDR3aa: CATSSGPLGLAGAETQYF
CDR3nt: TGTGCCACCAGCAGTGGGCCCTTGGGACTAGCGGGAGCGGAGACCCAGTACTTC

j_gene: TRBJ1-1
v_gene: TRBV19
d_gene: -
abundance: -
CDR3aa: CASSIAGGRTEAFF
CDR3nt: TGTGCCAGTAGTATAGCGGGGGGGCGGACTGAAGCTTTCTTT

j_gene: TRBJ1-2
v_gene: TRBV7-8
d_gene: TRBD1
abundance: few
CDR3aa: CASTLYGGQGAGGYTF
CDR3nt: TGTGCCAGCACCTTGTACGGGGGACAGGGGGCTGGTGGCTACACCTTC

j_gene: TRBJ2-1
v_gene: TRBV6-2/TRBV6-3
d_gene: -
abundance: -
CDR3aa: CASSYSIEAAGEQFF
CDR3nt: TGTGCCAGCAGTTACTCGATTGAGGCGGCGGGTGAGCAGTTCTTC

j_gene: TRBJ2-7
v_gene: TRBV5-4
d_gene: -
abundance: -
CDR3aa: CASSLAPSVSSYEQYF
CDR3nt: TGTGCCAGCAGCTTGGCCCCTAGCGTGAGCTCCTACGAGCAGTACTTC

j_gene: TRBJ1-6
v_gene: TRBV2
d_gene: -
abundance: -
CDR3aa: CASTRDNLSSYNSPLHF
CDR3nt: TGTGCCAGCACAAGGGACAACCTGAGCTCCTATAATTCACCCCTCCACTTT

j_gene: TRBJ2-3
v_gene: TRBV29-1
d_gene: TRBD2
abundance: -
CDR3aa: CSVTGTITYTQYF
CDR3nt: TGCAGCGTTACCGGGACTATCACATATACGCAGTATTTT

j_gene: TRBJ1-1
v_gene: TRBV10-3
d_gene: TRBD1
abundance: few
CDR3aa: CAIRTGSMNTEAFF
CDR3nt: TGTGCCATTCGGACAGGGTCGATGAACACTGAAGCTTTCTTT

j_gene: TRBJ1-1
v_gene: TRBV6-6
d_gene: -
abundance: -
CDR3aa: CASSRMRDTTMNTEAFF
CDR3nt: TGTGCCAGCAGTCGAATGAGGGACACCACAATGAACACTGAAGCTTTCTTT

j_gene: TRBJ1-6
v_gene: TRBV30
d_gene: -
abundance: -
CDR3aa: CAWSVGSSYNSPLHF
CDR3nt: TGTGCCTGGAGTGTTGGTAGCTCCTATAATTCACCCCTCCACTTT

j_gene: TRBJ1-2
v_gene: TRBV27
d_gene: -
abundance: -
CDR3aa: CASGDRGEGYGYTF
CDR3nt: TGTGCCAGCGGCGACCGGGGGGAGGGGTATGGCTACACCTTC

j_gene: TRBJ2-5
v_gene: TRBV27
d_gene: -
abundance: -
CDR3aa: CASSLKPSGTQETQYF
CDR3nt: TGTGCCAGCAGTCTAAAACCCTCAGGCACACAAGAGACCCAGTACTTC

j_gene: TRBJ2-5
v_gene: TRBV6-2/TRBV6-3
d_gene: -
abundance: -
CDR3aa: CASSYSSSTQYF
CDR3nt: TGTGCCAGCAGTTACAGCTCCTCGACCCAGTACTTC

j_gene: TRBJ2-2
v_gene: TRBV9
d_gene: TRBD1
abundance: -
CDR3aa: CASSVRDRVSTGELFF
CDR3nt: TGTGCCAGCAGCGTAAGGGACAGGGTCAGCACCGGGGAGCTGTTTTTT

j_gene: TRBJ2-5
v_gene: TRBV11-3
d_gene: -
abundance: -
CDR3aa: CASSLAGAETQYF
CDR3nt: TGTGCCAGCAGCTTAGCTGGGGCGGAGACCCAGTACTTC

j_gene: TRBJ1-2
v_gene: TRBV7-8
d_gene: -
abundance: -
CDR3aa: CASSLFRQDSTNYGYTF
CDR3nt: TGTGCCAGCAGCTTATTCAGACAGGACAGCACCAACTATGGCTACACCTTC